This TCR beta chain is drawn from a study of radiotherapy plus CTLA-4 blockade in lung cancer. Overall study: In around 17% of patients, objective responses were seen; 31% had disease control.

Only in-frame clones appear in the TCRdb table, and some are missing; sequencing was by immunoSEQ multiplex PCR. Altogether 40,000 to 50,000 clones are present, roughly 75% being singletons, with the ten largest covering 8.5% to 10%. V shed 0 bases and J shed 5 bases, with 11 bases lying between them. This CDR3 region has 15 residues. The germline V gene encodes CDR1 MNHNY and CDR2 SVGAGI (reference sequence). General study results and limits: Expansion of tumor-derived TCR clones was observed in blood after radiotherapy plus ipilimumab.

A note on this clone: Its antigen is unknown.

This sequence joins TRBV6-6 and TRBJ1-5; D perhaps matches TRBD1 (5 bases). The sequencing used peripheral blood, collected from a patient treated with radiotherapy plus ipilimumab. This TCR was recovered from a human donor with non-small cell lung cancer who had stable disease on radiotherapy plus ipilimumab. The CDR3 protein is CASSYSGGSYQPQHF. CDR3 nucleotide sequence: TGTGCCAGCAGTTACTCTGGGGGGTCTTATCAGCCCCAGCATTTT.